This is a list of T cell receptor beta chains from one sample in a study of T cells after yellow fever vaccination. One entry per CDR3 protein results from TCRdb running MiXCR on the 5' RACE reads. The table records around 310,000 distinct CDR3 sequences, 3.5% to 4.5% of them present only once. The sequenced sample was PBMCs, obtained 5 days after the yellow fever booster vaccination. These receptors came from a man younger than 35 who received the YFV17D yellow fever vaccine. Both conserved end residues are part of each CDR3. D genes are given only for firm matches. Size is omitted from some rows. Given values are once, few, many or a class for expanded clones.

clone_size d_call j_call v_call cdr3_nt cdr3_aa
- - TRBJ2-2 TRBV20-1 TGCAGTGCCTACCAGTACACCGGGGAGCTGTTTTTT CSAYQYTGELFF
- - TRBJ2-5 TRBV4-3 TGCGCCAGCAGCCAAGAAATGGTGGGGGCGGAAGAGACCCAGTACTTC CASSQEMVGAEETQYF
many - TRBJ1-1 TRBV12-3/TRBV12-4 TGTGCCAGCAGTTTAGTATTTTGGAACACTGAAGCTTTCTTT CASSLVFWNTEAFF
many TRBD2 TRBJ2-5 TRBV4-3 TGCGCCAGCAGCCAAGATATCCCGACTAGCGGGGCAGAGACCCAGTACTTC CASSQDIPTSGAETQYF
many TRBD1 TRBJ2-5 TRBV7-2 TGTGCCAGCAGCTGGACAGGGCTACAAGAGACCCAGTACTTC CASSWTGLQETQYF
few TRBD1 TRBJ2-3 TRBV12-5 TGTGCTAGTGGTGCTGGACAGGCCAGCACAGATACGCAGTATTTT CASGAGQASTDTQYF
many TRBD2 TRBJ2-2 TRBV6-2/TRBV6-3 TGTGCCAGCAGACCATGGGGACTAGCGGGGGAGAACACCGGGGAGCTGTTTTTT CASRPWGLAGENTGELFF
- - TRBJ1-1 TRBV4-1 TGCGCCAGCAGCCAAGATCGGAACGGCAGGAACACTGAAGCCTTCTTT CASSQDRNGRNTEAFF
many - TRBJ2-3 TRBV7-2 TGTGCCAGCAGCTTCCTCCCGGGGGATACGCAGTATTTT CASSFLPGDTQYF
many TRBD2 TRBJ2-3 TRBV7-9 TGTGCCAGCAGCTTAGAGGGATTAGCGGGGAGCACAGATACGCAGTATTTT CASSLEGLAGSTDTQYF
many - TRBJ1-2 TRBV5-1 TGCGCCAGCAGCCCGGGACCCCTTGAAACGATTGATGGCTACACCTTC CASSPGPLETIDGYTF
few TRBD2 TRBJ2-3 TRBV15 TGTGCCACCAGCATGGGAGGGACAGATACGCAGTATTTT CATSMGGTDTQYF
few - TRBJ2-2 TRBV2 TGTGCCAGCTTTCTCACCGGGGAGCTGTTTTTT CASFLTGELFF
few - TRBJ2-2 TRBV19 TGTGCCAGTTCACACCCAACGGGATTTCCCGGGGAGCTGTTTTTT CASSHPTGFPGELFF
- - TRBJ2-7 TRBV3-1 TGTGCCAGCAGCCAAGAGCGATGGTCCGGTTGGTTGGGCGAGCAGTACTTC CASSQERWSGWLGEQYF
many TRBD1 TRBJ1-1 TRBV12-3/TRBV12-4 TGTGCCAGCAGTTTTGGACAGGGGGGTGTGGCTGAAGCTTTCTTT CASSFGQGGVAEAFF
few - TRBJ2-2 TRBV28 TGTGCCAGCAGGACAACAGGGAACACCGGGGAGCTGTTTTTT CASRTTGNTGELFF
- - TRBJ2-1 TRBV15 TGTGCCACCAGCAGAAACCTTGAGCAGTTCTTC CATSRNLEQFF
- - TRBJ1-4 TRBV5-1 TGCGCCAGTACAAAGAGATCGCGGGGGCTGTTTTTT CASTKRSRGLFF
many TRBD1 TRBJ1-1 TRBV29-1 TGCAGCGTTGAAAGCCACGGGACAGGGACTGAAGCTTTCTTT CSVESHGTGTEAFF
many - TRBJ2-6 TRBV5-1 TGCGCCAGCAATATGGTTCCGGGAGGGGCCAACGTCCTGACTTTC CASNMVPGGANVLTF
many TRBD1 TRBJ1-1 TRBV27 TGTGCCAGCAGTCAGGGGGCGTGGACTGAAGCTTTCTTT CASSQGAWTEAFF
few - TRBJ2-5 TRBV4-1 TGCGCCAGCAGCTACCCAGGGGGAGGTTGGGAGACCCAGTACTTC CASSYPGGGWETQYF
many - TRBJ2-1 TRBV12-3/TRBV12-4 TGTGCCAGTACCCCCGTAGGGGGTTCCCACCGTGAGCAGTTCTTC CASTPVGGSHREQFF
few - TRBJ2-2 TRBV5-1 TGCGCCAGCAGAAGGCTGGGGAACACCGGGGAGCTGTTTTTT CASRRLGNTGELFF
few TRBD1 TRBJ2-3 TRBV27 TGTGCCAGCAGAGAAATGGGACAGATCACAGATACGCAGTATTTT CASREMGQITDTQYF
- - TRBJ1-4 TRBV5-1 TGCGCCAGCAGCCCCGGAAATATCGATAAACTGTTTTTT CASSPGNIDKLFF
few - TRBJ2-7 TRBV12-3/TRBV12-4 TGTGCCAGCAGCCTCGGCCGCGCCGCCTACGAGCAGTACTTC CASSLGRAAYEQYF
few - TRBJ2-1 TRBV5-1 TGCGCCAGCAAGCCAACACCCACAGTTGGGAATGAGCAGTTCTTC CASKPTPTVGNEQFF
many TRBD1 TRBJ1-2 TRBV20-1 TGCAGTGCCCGTCCCGGGACAGGCCCAGCTAACTATGGCTACACCTTC CSARPGTGPANYGYTF
many - TRBJ1-3 TRBV20-1 TGCAGTGCTAGAGATTACCAGAGCTCTGGAAACACCATATATTTT CSARDYQSSGNTIYF
few TRBD1 TRBJ1-2 TRBV7-2 TGTGCCAGCAGTCTAACAGACAGGGGCGACTATGGCTACACCTTC CASSLTDRGDYGYTF
many TRBD1 TRBJ2-3 TRBV7-9 TGTGCCAGCGGACCTATTCCGGGACAGGGGCCAGATACGCAGTATTTT CASGPIPGQGPDTQYF
many - TRBJ2-3 TRBV5-1 TGCGCCAGCAGCTTGCTCCAATCAGATACGCAGTATTTT CASSLLQSDTQYF
few - TRBJ1-5 TRBV7-9 TGTGCCAGCAGCTTAGAGGTATCTCAGGGGAAGCAGCCCCAGCATTTT CASSLEVSQGKQPQHF
many TRBD1 TRBJ2-7 TRBV27 TGTGCCAGCAGTCCGACTCCGGGACAGAGGTTCTACGAGCAGTACTTC CASSPTPGQRFYEQYF
- - TRBJ1-6 TRBV7-2 TGTGCCAGCAGCTTAGAAGGGGACCCTATGCCCCTCCACTTT CASSLEGDPMPLHF